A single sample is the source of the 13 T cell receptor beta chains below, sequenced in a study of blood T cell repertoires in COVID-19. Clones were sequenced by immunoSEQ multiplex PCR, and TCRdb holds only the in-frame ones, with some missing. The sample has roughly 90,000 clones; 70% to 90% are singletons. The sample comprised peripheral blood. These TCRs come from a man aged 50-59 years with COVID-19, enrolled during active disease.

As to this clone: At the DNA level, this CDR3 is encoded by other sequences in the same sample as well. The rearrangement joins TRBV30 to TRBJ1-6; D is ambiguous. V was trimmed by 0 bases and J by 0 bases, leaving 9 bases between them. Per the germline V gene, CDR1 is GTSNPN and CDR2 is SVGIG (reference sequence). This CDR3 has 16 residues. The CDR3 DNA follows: TGTGCCTGGAGTGTATTAGGGAGCTCCTATAATTCACCCCTCCACTTT. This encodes CAWSVLGSSYNSPLHF.

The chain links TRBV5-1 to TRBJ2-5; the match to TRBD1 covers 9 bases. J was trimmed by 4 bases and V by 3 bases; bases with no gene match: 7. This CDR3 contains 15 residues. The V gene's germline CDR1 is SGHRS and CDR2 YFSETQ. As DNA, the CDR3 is TGCGCCAGCAGCTCCGGGACAGGGTTGGGAGAGACCCAGTACTTC. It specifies CASSSGTGLGETQYF.

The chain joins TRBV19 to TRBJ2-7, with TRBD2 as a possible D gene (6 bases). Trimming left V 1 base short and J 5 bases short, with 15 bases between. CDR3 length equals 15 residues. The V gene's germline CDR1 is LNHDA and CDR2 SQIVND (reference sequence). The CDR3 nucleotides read TGTGCCAGTAGTATAGGGTCCGGAGGGATCCACGAGCAGTACTTC. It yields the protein CASSIGSGGIHEQYF.

CDR3 DNA sequence: TGTGCCAGTAGTCACAGGGAAGCAGATACGCAGTATTTT. Translation: CASSHREADTQYF. The chain combines TRBV19 with TRBJ2-3; D perhaps matches TRBD1 (6 bases). V gave up 5 bases and J gave up 4 bases, with 10 bases separating them. This CDR3 region has 13 residues. CDR1 and CDR2 (germline): LNHDA, SQIVND (reference sequence).

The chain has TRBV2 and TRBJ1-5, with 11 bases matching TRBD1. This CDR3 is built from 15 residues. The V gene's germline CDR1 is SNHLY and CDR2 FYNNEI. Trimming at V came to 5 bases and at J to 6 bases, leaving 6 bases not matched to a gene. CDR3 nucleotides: TGTGCCAGCAGTCGGACAGGGGGCGGGAGTCAGCCCCAGCATTTT. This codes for CASSRTGGGSQPQHF.

The CDR3 is CASSESGWDTEAFF. The CDR3 DNA is TGTGCCAGCAGTGAGAGCGGGTGGGACACTGAAGCTTTCTTT. The chain couples TRBV25-1 to TRBJ1-1; D is ambiguous. The CDR3 is 14 residues long. V lost 3 bases to trimming and J lost 3 bases, with 11 bases between them. Germline CDR1 MGHDK, CDR2 SYGVNS.

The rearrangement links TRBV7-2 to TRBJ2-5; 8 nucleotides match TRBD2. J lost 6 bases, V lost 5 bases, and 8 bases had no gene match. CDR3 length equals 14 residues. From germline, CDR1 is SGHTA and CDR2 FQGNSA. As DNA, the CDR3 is TGTGCCAGCAGCCGGGGGGGGGATTCAAAGACCCAGTACTTC. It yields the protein CASSRGGDSKTQYF.

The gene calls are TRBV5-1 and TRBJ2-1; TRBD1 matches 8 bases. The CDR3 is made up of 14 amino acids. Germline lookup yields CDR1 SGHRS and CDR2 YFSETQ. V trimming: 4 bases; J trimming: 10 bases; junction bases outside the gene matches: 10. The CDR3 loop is CASSDLQGAGEQFF. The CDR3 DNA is TGCGCCAGCAGCGACCTCCAGGGGGCTGGGGAGCAGTTCTTC.

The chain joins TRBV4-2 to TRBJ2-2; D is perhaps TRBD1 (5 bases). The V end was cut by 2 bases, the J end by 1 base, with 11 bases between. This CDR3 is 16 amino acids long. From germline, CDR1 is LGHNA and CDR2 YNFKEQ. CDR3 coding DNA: TGTGCCAGCAGCCAATCAGGGTGGGGGAACACCGGGGAGCTGTTTTTT. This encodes CASSQSGWGNTGELFF.

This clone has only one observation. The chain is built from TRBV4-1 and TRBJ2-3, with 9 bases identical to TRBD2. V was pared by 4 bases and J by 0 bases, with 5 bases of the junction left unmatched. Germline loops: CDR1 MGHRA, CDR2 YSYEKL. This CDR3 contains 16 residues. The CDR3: CASSLRLAASTDTQYF. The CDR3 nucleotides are TGCGCCAGCAGCCTACGACTAGCGGCTAGCACAGATACGCAGTATTTT.

CDR3 bases: TGCGCCAGCAGCTTGGGTCGGTCCGCAGGGGATTTAATACCAACTAATGAAAAACTGTTTTTT. Protein sequence: CASSLGRSAGDLIPTNEKLFF. The chain combines TRBV5-1 with TRBJ1-4; TRBD1 is a possible D gene (6 bases). Germline V lookup: CDR1 SGHRS, CDR2 YFSETQ. This CDR3 region has 21 residues. Trimming shortened V by 0 bases and J by 0 bases, and 24 bases separated the two germline ends.

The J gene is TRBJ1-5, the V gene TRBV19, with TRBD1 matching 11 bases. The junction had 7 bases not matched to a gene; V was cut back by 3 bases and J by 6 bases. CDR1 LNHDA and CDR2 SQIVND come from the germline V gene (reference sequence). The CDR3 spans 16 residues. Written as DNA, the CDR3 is TGTGCCAGTAGTATCTTCGGGACAGGGGGTTTTCAGCCCCAGCATTTT. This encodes CASSIFGTGGFQPQHF.

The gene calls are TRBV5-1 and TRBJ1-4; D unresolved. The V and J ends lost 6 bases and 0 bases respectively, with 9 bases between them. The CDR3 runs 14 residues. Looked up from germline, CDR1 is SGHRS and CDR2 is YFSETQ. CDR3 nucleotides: TGCGCCAGCAAGGAGACCGCAACTAATGAAAAACTGTTTTTT. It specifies CASKETATNEKLFF.